This TCR beta chain stems from a study of shared clonotypes between healthy human individuals (dated by TCRdb to the early 2020s). Context from the whole study: The cohort included a few men and a couple of women between 18 and 49 years of age. Per donor, three plates each were used for CD4 naive and CD4 memory, two for CD8 naive, and one for CD8 memory. To estimate repertoire size and how much clonotypes are shared between individuals, the study performed deep sequencing of blood TCR repertoires from about 5 healthy adults. Different laboratories and diverse techniques were used to prepare libraries and sequence TCR repertoires, to increase sequencing depth and limit assay-specific biases. Between about 0.85 and 9.5 billion PBMCs per donor were obtained by leukapheresis. On the study overall, not on this receptor specifically: Pairwise subsampling led to the expectation that sequencing depth would affect the degree of clonotype sharing among donors. Sampling was restricted to blood, and TCR repertoires in tissues likely differ from the TCR repertoires found in blood. Estimated clonotype richness was generally larger for naive than for memory subsets. Higher generation probabilities were observed for clonotypes shared by all four sorted-subset donors than for non-shared clonotypes. Even with the large sequencing depth, rarefaction of the sorted-subset datasets indicated that sequencing was incomplete. Approximately 4.8% of naive CD4, roughly 3.6% of naive CD8, approximately 2.2% of memory CD4, and about 0.4% of memory CD8 clonotypes were shared across several donors. Because the study included a small number of donors, the genetic and exposure-history diversity represented was limited.

Per the germline V gene, SNHLY is the CDR1 and FYNNEI is the CDR2. Here V drops 2 bases and J drops 7 bases, and the junction holds 4 bases not matched to any gene. The CDR3 numbers 13 residues from cysteine through phenylalanine. Just the 39-base CDR3 DNA is kept, in frame starting at base 1. This clone has only a few counts. No antigen is known for it. Base qualities are not recorded, but no much larger clone differs from it by a single base. Healthy HIV-negative adults with no recently reported acute infections or vaccinations were included as donors. Every donor was a Caucasian adult living in Nashville, Tennessee, USA. CD4+ T cells were enriched by magnetic negative selection; naive cells were then positively selected on CD45RA, and the negative fraction formed the memory subset. Blood was obtained by leukapheresis, after which PBMCs were separated by Ficoll-Histopaque density gradient centrifugation and cryopreserved in liquid nitrogen vapor phase. Analytical flow cytometry was used to check the purity and quantity of each magnetically sorted T cell population. From each sorted fraction, genomic DNA was isolated and quantified by UV absorbance on a Nanodrop 2000c.

Using the deep immunoSEQ assay, TCR CDR3 regions were amplified from genomic DNA by multiplex PCR. Extracted genomic DNA from each cell subset was spread evenly across all wells of several immunoSEQ 96-well plates, with each plate serving as a replicate. Each replicate PCR for sorted subsets received around 210 ng genomic DNA, equal to 28,000 or so T cell genomes. The purified libraries were quantified using a Qubit 3.0 fluorometer, sized with a Bioanalyzer 2100, and then quantified again using the KAPA Library Quantification kit. Every immunoSEQ 96-well plate was sequenced on a dedicated single-read 150-cycle Illumina NextSeq 550 flow cell. Concerning the study's data processing: The immunoSEQ output contained only junctional sequences without quality scores, so filtering could not match that applied to full-length reads. Sequences were annotated with PyIR, a Python wrapper for IgBLAST v1.9, using IMGT germline references to assign V/J genes and CDR3. Reads were filtered out if the reads had weak V/J assignments (E-value above 1e-6), no CDR3, stop codons, out-of-frame junctions, or ambiguous translated residues. V3J clonotypes were defined as sequences sharing an identical inferred V gene, J gene, and CDR3 amino acid sequence. To compute the percentage overlap between repertoires, the number of shared unique clonotypes was divided by the size of the smaller repertoire. Three approaches were used to assess repertoire richness: RTK rarefaction, the Chao1 estimator, and Recon v2.1 estimates of unobserved clonotypes. Generation probabilities for all TCRbeta clonotypes obtained by the gDNA method from four donors were computed using OLGA. Held by TCRdb, this immuneACCESS table contains in-frame sequences only and omits some clones. Under half of the omission traces to an unresolved V gene where checked; the cause of the rest is unknown. V, J and clone size reflect that table, while D and trimming were determined from the DNA. This sample lists roughly 1,000,000 clones; 75% to 80% were detected once. 0.5% to 0.65% of the sample lies in the top ten.

In this chain, TRBV2 is recombined with TRBJ1-1, with TRBD1 identical over 7 junction bases. This TCR derives from a man aged 18 to 30 in good health. Some clones in this sample may be carry-over from other donors' samples. Specimen: memory CD4+ T cells from PBMCs. Sample cell subset or site, as interpreted from the label and publication: CD45RA-negative fraction. The bases read TGTGCCAGCAGTGAAAACACAGGGGTTGAAGCTTTCTTT. This yields the protein CASSENTGVEAFF.